Listed below are T cell receptor beta chains from one sample, sequenced in a study of blood T cell repertoires in COVID-19. The protocol was immunoSEQ multiplex PCR, while the TCRdb copy is restricted to in-frame clones and leaves out a portion. The table lists roughly 120,000 clones, 71% of them singletons. Material for sequencing was peripheral blood. The origin of the receptors is a human donor with acute or convalescent COVID-19. The donor label of this sample is uncertain. Each CDR3 is given with its conserved first and last residue. Each record gives: J gene, D gene, clone size, V gene, CDR3 protein, CDR3 DNA. D genes are given only for firm matches. Expanded clones get a size class; other rows say once, few or many, or leave the size out.

TRBJ1-2 | NA | NA | TRBV18 | CASSPRDIVNYGYTF | TGTGCCAGCTCACCACGAGACATTGTTAACTATGGCTACACCTTC
TRBJ2-2 | TRBD1 | NA | TRBV6-5 | CASSYRGRGTGELFF | TGTGCCAGCAGCTACAGGGGGCGCGGCACCGGGGAGCTGTTTTTT
TRBJ1-1 | NA | NA | TRBV12-3/TRBV12-4 | CASTRGTEAFF | TGTGCCAGCACCCGGGGGACTGAAGCTTTCTTT
TRBJ1-5 | NA | once | TRBV6-5 | CASERQVNQPQHF | TGTGCCAGCGAACGACAGGTCAATCAGCCCCAGCATTTT
TRBJ1-5 | NA | NA | TRBV24-1 | CATSDPGAQDQPQHF | TGTGCCACCAGTGATCCAGGGGCGCAGGATCAGCCCCAGCATTTT
TRBJ1-3 | NA | NA | TRBV11-2 | CASSLNSGDTIYF | TGTGCCAGCAGCTTAAATAGCGGAGACACCATATATTTT
TRBJ1-1 | NA | once | TRBV21-1 | CATKTPKNTEAFF | TGTGCCACCAAAACTCCGAAGAACACTGAAGCTTTCTTT
TRBJ1-1 | NA | once | TRBV4-1 | CARRRGGLVRENTEAFF | TGCGCCAGACGCCGGGGGGGGCTGGTTAGGGAGAACACTGAAGCTTTCTTT
TRBJ2-7 | TRBD1 | few | TRBV5-5 | CASSHGTAEQYF | TGTGCCAGCAGCCATGGGACAGCCGAGCAGTACTTC
TRBJ2-3 | NA | NA | TRBV5-4 | CASSTSTDTQYF | TGTGCCAGCAGCACTAGCACAGATACGCAGTATTTT
TRBJ2-5 | NA | NA | TRBV7-9 | CASSRSWAEETQYF | TGTGCCAGCAGCCGTTCTTGGGCCGAGGAGACCCAGTACTTC
TRBJ1-4 | NA | NA | TRBV28 | CASSFGGTTNEKLFF | TGTGCCAGCAGTTTCGGGGGAACCACTAATGAAAAACTGTTTTTT
TRBJ1-5 | NA | few | TRBV6-5 | CASSRERNSNQPQHF | TGTGCCAGCAGCAGGGAAAGGAATAGCAATCAGCCCCAGCATTTT
TRBJ2-3 | NA | NA | TRBV28 | CASSPIGPTDTQYF | TGTGCCAGCAGTCCGATTGGGCCCACAGATACGCAGTATTTT
TRBJ2-5 | TRBD1 | NA | TRBV2 | CASVGVRGPQETQYF | TGTGCCAGCGTGGGGGTTAGGGGGCCCCAAGAGACCCAGTACTTC
TRBJ1-2 | NA | few | TRBV6-6 | CATTLGGDFSGGGYTF | TGTGCCACCACGTTGGGGGGGGACTTCTCTGGGGGTGGCTACACCTTC
TRBJ1-1 | TRBD1 | NA | TRBV19 | CASSPRTGGTEAFF | TGTGCCAGTAGTCCAAGGACAGGGGGTACTGAAGCTTTCTTT
TRBJ2-3 | NA | NA | TRBV2 | CASSRGDTQYF | TGTGCCAGCTCTAGGGGGGATACGCAGTATTTT
TRBJ1-5 | TRBD1 | NA | TRBV5-1 | CASSLGTGGNQPQHF | TGCGCCAGCAGCTTGGGGACAGGGGGCAATCAGCCCCAGCATTTT
TRBJ1-5 | NA | NA | TRBV6-5 | CASRPGSVGQPQHF | TGTGCCAGCAGGCCAGGGTCGGTGGGTCAGCCCCAGCATTTT
TRBJ2-7 | TRBD1 | NA | TRBV7-2 | CASSITTGNSYEQYF | TGTGCCAGCAGCATAACGACAGGGAACTCCTACGAGCAGTACTTC
TRBJ2-5 | NA | NA | TRBV19 | CASSQSQETQYF | TGTGCCAGTAGCCAATCCCAAGAGACCCAGTACTTC
TRBJ2-1 | TRBD2 | NA | TRBV7-3 | CASSDRLAGGIHEQFF | TGTGCCAGCAGCGATCGACTAGCGGGGGGCATCCATGAGCAGTTCTTC
TRBJ1-5 | NA | few | TRBV10-2 | CASAGVGNQPQHF | TGCGCCAGCGCAGGGGTAGGCAATCAGCCCCAGCATTTT
TRBJ1-2 | NA | NA | TRBV28 | CASSFRSYYGYTF | TGTGCCAGCAGTTTCCGGTCATACTATGGCTACACCTTC
TRBJ1-2 | NA | NA | TRBV6-5 | CASSWREGPGTF | TGTGCCAGCAGTTGGCGTGAGGGCCCCGGCACCTTC
TRBJ2-3 | NA | NA | TRBV3-1/TRBV3-2 | CASSRLATDTQYF | TGTGCCAGCAGCCGGCTAGCTACAGATACGCAGTATTTT
TRBJ2-1 | TRBD2 | NA | TRBV6-5 | CASSRETSGGFEQFF | TGTGCCAGCAGTCGGGAGACTAGCGGGGGGTTTGAGCAGTTCTTC
TRBJ2-1 | TRBD1 | NA | TRBV5-6 | CASSEMGTGAYNEQFF | TGTGCCAGCAGCGAAATGGGGACAGGTGCATACAATGAGCAGTTCTTC
TRBJ1-5 | NA | many | TRBV18 | CASSPGQGYQPQHF | TGTGCCAGCTCACCGGGGCAGGGGTATCAGCCCCAGCATTTT
TRBJ1-3 | TRBD1 | NA | TRBV20-1 | CSASTGGGNTIYF | TGCAGTGCTAGTACAGGGGGAGGAAACACCATATATTTT
TRBJ2-1 | TRBD2 | once | TRBV3-1/TRBV3-2 | CASSQASGGPLNEQFF | TGTGCCAGCAGCCAAGCTAGCGGGGGGCCGCTCAATGAGCAGTTCTTC
TRBJ1-4 | NA | NA | TRBV19 | CASSPTRGEKLFF | TGTGCCAGTAGTCCCACCCGCGGTGAAAAACTGTTTTTT
TRBJ1-4 | NA | NA | TRBV5-6 | CASSDQSTAKGEKLFF | TGTGCCAGCAGCGATCAATCGACAGCCAAGGGGGAAAAACTGTTTTTT
TRBJ1-5 | TRBD1 | NA | TRBV2 | CASRGQVGQPQHF | TGTGCCAGCAGAGGACAGGTTGGGCAGCCCCAGCATTTT
TRBJ2-5 | TRBD2 | once | TRBV6-5 | CASSTSGGADQYF | TGTGCCAGCAGCACAAGCGGGGGGGCGGACCAGTACTTC
TRBJ2-1 | NA | NA | TRBV7-6 | CASSLSLNNEQFF | TGTGCCAGCAGCTTATCCCTAAACAATGAGCAGTTCTTC
TRBJ1-3 | NA | NA | TRBV25-1 | CASSVGHSGNTIYF | TGTGCCAGCAGTGTGGGACACTCTGGAAACACCATATATTTT
TRBJ1-5 | NA | NA | TRBV15 | CATSRDRGNQPQHF | TGTGCCACCAGCAGAGACAGGGGCAATCAGCCCCAGCATTTT
TRBJ1-4 | NA | NA | TRBV5-1 | CASSQHGGTRGNEKLFF | TGCGCCAGCAGCCAACACGGGGGGACACGGGGTAATGAAAAACTGTTTTTT
TRBJ1-5 | NA | few | TRBV2 | CASNKGNSNQPQHF | TGTGCCAGCAACAAGGGGAACAGCAATCAGCCCCAGCATTTT
TRBJ1-5 | NA | NA | TRBV24-1 | CATAQGSRPNQPQHF | TGTGCCACCGCACAGGGAAGCAGACCCAATCAGCCCCAGCATTTT
TRBJ2-3 | TRBD2 | NA | TRBV10-1 | CASSPGLAGTDTQYF | TGCGCCAGCAGCCCCGGACTAGCGGGCACAGATACGCAGTATTTT
TRBJ2-7 | NA | NA | TRBV19 | CASNRGAVEQYF | TGTGCCAGTAACCGGGGGGCGGTCGAGCAGTACTTC
TRBJ2-3 | TRBD2 | NA | TRBV7-3 | CASSWGGSTDTQYF | TGTGCCAGCAGCTGGGGGGGAAGCACAGATACGCAGTATTTT
TRBJ2-1 | NA | once | TRBV12-3/TRBV12-4 | CASSLRQDEQFF | TGTGCCAGCAGTTTAAGGCAGGATGAGCAGTTCTTC
TRBJ1-1 | NA | few | TRBV5-5 | CASSYRGSGLMNTEAFF | TGTGCCAGCAGCTACCGAGGCTCCGGATTGATGAACACTGAAGCTTTCTTT
TRBJ2-2 | TRBD2 | many | TRBV2 | CASRAGGAYTGELFF | TGTGCCAGCAGAGCGGGGGGGGCATACACCGGGGAGCTGTTTTTT
TRBJ1-2 | NA | NA | TRBV2 | CASSESRGGYGYTF | TGTGCCAGCAGTGAATCACGGGGTGGCTATGGCTACACCTTC
TRBJ1-3 | NA | NA | TRBV5-6 | CASSFGTEGNTIYF | TGTGCCAGCAGCTTCGGTACGGAGGGAAACACCATATATTTT
TRBJ2-3 | TRBD1 | NA | TRBV25-1 | CASSDRDRLTDTQYF | TGTGCCAGCAGTGACCGGGACAGACTCACAGATACGCAGTATTTT
TRBJ2-4 | TRBD1 | NA | TRBV3-1/TRBV3-2 | CASSHSGGASNIQYF | TGTGCCAGCAGCCATTCAGGGGGCGCTTCGAACATTCAGTACTTC